Listed below are T cell receptor beta chains from one sample, sequenced in a study of cytotoxic CD8 clonotypes in ibrutinib-treated CLL. Clones were read by immunoSEQ multiplex PCR, and TCRdb kept only the in-frame ones, dropping some. The table has approximately 80,000 clones, around 83% seen once; the top ten hold around 5.4%. The sequenced sample was PBMCs, obtained before ibrutinib treatment. The receptor source for this set is a human donor with chronic lymphocytic leukemia. Each CDR3 is given without its conserved first and last residue. The size of a clone is reported for some rows only, either as once, few or many, or as a class for expanded clones.

cdr3_aa: ASSPGDTSNQPQH
j_call: TRBJ1-5
clone_size: -
v_call: TRBV28

cdr3_aa: ASSQGLAGTYNEQF
j_call: TRBJ2-1
clone_size: -
v_call: TRBV4-1

cdr3_aa: ASSVTGTSGLGEQF
j_call: TRBJ2-1
clone_size: once
v_call: TRBV6-6

cdr3_aa: ASAGLAGGPETQY
j_call: TRBJ2-5
clone_size: -
v_call: TRBV6-5

cdr3_aa: ASSLGAGTLIYNEQF
j_call: TRBJ2-1
clone_size: -
v_call: TRBV5-8

cdr3_aa: ASSLLATSYNEQF
j_call: TRBJ2-1
clone_size: -
v_call: TRBV27

cdr3_aa: ASSPNYTPPGELF
j_call: TRBJ2-2
clone_size: -
v_call: TRBV5-1

cdr3_aa: ASSPAVTSVYNEQF
j_call: TRBJ2-1
clone_size: once
v_call: TRBV4-3

cdr3_aa: ASSLVQAGAADTQY
j_call: TRBJ2-3
clone_size: -
v_call: TRBV7-6

cdr3_aa: AWSLAMNTEAF
j_call: TRBJ1-1
clone_size: -
v_call: TRBV30

cdr3_aa: ASSLGRNTEAF
j_call: TRBJ1-1
clone_size: -
v_call: TRBV7-2

cdr3_aa: ASSKGLAGDLLNTGELF
j_call: TRBJ2-2
clone_size: -
v_call: TRBV11-3

cdr3_aa: ASSRDLLYEQY
j_call: TRBJ2-7
clone_size: -
v_call: TRBV5-1

cdr3_aa: ASSPGGGLDEQF
j_call: TRBJ2-1
clone_size: few
v_call: TRBV5-1

cdr3_aa: ASSIAGTGVATYT
j_call: TRBJ1-2
clone_size: few
v_call: TRBV19

cdr3_aa: ASSFADRDYEQY
j_call: TRBJ2-7
clone_size: -
v_call: TRBV25-1

cdr3_aa: ASRQGEGYEQY
j_call: TRBJ2-7
clone_size: once
v_call: TRBV6-6

cdr3_aa: ASSPMRDPSSTAY
j_call: TRBJ2-7
clone_size: -
v_call: TRBV11-3